Below are 23 T cell receptor beta chains sequenced from a single sample in a study of cytomegalovirus exposure and HLA in healthy donors. The PCR was carried out with 60 Vbeta primers and 13 Jbeta primers. The table came from immunoSEQ multiplex PCR; TCRdb's copy has only in-frame clones and leaves some out. Here the sample spans about 110,000 clones, roughly 71% being singletons. The sequencing sample was made of PBMCs. The receptor source for this set is a man aged 40-50 years in good health and CMV-seropositive.

Turning to this clone: This same CDR3 is encoded by further DNA sequences in the sample. The CDR3 DNA follows: TGCGCCAGCAGCTTGACGGGAGCAGATACGCAGTATTTT. This translates into CASSLTGADTQYF. The chain recombines TRBV5-1 with TRBJ2-3; tentative D call: TRBD2 (6 bases). Germline V gene lookup returns CDR1 SGHRS and CDR2 YFSETQ. Trimming took off 1 base at V and 4 bases at J, with 7 bases between the two ends. CDR3 length: 13 residues.

V and J are TRBV5-1 and TRBJ2-1; the match to TRBD2 covers 9 bases. Trimming took 4 bases from V and 0 from J; bases not matched to a gene: 8. The CDR3 has 17 amino acids. CDR1 is SGHRS and CDR2 is YFSETQ in the germline V gene. CDR3 sequence: CASSPGISGSSYNEQFF. The CDR3 DNA is TGCGCCAGCAGCCCCGGTATTAGCGGGAGCTCCTACAATGAGCAGTTCTTC.

The gene calls are TRBV19 and TRBJ2-7; D possibly corresponds to TRBD2 (6 bases). The ends were cut back, 5 bases at V and 2 bases at J, with 16 bases in the middle. Germline CDR1 LNHDA, CDR2 SQIVND (reference sequence). The length of the CDR3 is 15 residues. For the CDR3, the DNA is TGTGCCAGTAGTGCAGCCGGGACTGACGCCTACGAGCAGTACGTC. This translates into CASSAAGTDAYEQYV.

The rearrangement joins TRBV21-1 to TRBJ1-2. TRBV21-1 has pseudogene status. This CDR3 is built from 13 residues. For the CDR3, the DNA is TGTGCCAGCAGCAAAGTAGCTTCCTATGGCTACACCTTC. Translated, it gives CASSKVASYGYTF.

The chain is built from TRBV5-1 and TRBJ2-7; TRBD2 might be the D (6 bases). The CDR3 sequence is 13 residues long. Trimming removed 4 bases at V and 4 bases at J, with 12 bases between. The germline CDR1 and CDR2 sequences are SGHRS and YFSETQ. The CDR3 bases are TGCGCCAGCAGCCTCATCGGGGGATACGAGCAGTACTTC. As protein: CASSLIGGYEQYF.

This clone was seen more than once but under ten times. The CDR3 DNA follows: TGTGCCAGCAGTTACCGGGCGGGAGGGCTCGGTGAGCAGTTCTTC. Translation: CASSYRAGGLGEQFF. The chain couples TRBV6-5 to TRBJ2-1; TRBD2 agrees at 9 bases. Germline assignment: CDR1 MNHEY and CDR2 SVGAGI. The V gene end was trimmed by 2 bases and the J gene end by 9 bases; junction bases not matched to a gene: 8. The CDR3 covers 15 residues.

This clone was observed a few times. The V call is TRBV7-2, the J call TRBJ2-4, with TRBD2 matching over 8 bases. CDR3 length: 14 amino acids. The junction had 8 bases not matched to a gene; V was cut back by 5 bases and J by 8 bases. CDR1 SGHTA and CDR2 FQGNSA come from the germline V gene. The CDR3: CASSPGPAGDIQYF. In nucleotides, the CDR3 is TGTGCCAGCAGCCCGGGGCCAGCGGGAGACATTCAGTACTTC.

A few counts support this clone. The chain employs TRBV19 and TRBJ2-6; 8 bases are shared with TRBD1. V shed 3 bases, J shed 4 bases, and the junction held 5 bases outside the gene matches. The CDR3 is 16 residues long. Germline loops: CDR1 LNHDA, CDR2 SQIVND (reference sequence). CDR3 coding DNA: TGTGCCAGTAGTATCGGACAGGGATCCGGGGCCAACGTCCTGACTTTC. This gives the protein CASSIGQGSGANVLTF.

This clone was picked up a small number of times. The J gene is TRBJ1-2, the V gene TRBV19; D gene unclear. Trimming cost V 3 bases and J 12 bases, with 17 bases left between them. This CDR3 contains 13 residues. CDR1 is LNHDA, CDR2 SQIVND, per germline (reference sequence). The DNA for the CDR3 is TGTGCCAGTAGTATCACCCTCTTTATGGAGAACACCTTC. Its translation: CASSITLFMENTF.

The chain couples TRBV9 to TRBJ1-1, with D tentatively TRBD1 (5 bases). The CDR3 is 17 residues long. The V gene lost 1 base and the J gene lost 1 base, with 17 bases spanning the gap. From germline, CDR1 is SGDLS and CDR2 YYNGEE. The CDR3 region is CASSVNKGPVRNTEAFF. The CDR3 nucleotides read TGTGCCAGCAGCGTAAACAAGGGGCCGGTTAGGAACACTGAAGCTTTCTTT.

The CDR3 protein is CASALGHTGGANVLTF. CDR3 nucleotides: TGTGCTAGTGCCCTGGGGCACACCGGGGGGGCCAACGTCCTGACTTTC. The chain employs TRBV12-5 and TRBJ2-6, with D possibly matching TRBD1 (5 bases). The CDR3 totals 16 residues. V was trimmed by 7 bases and J by 4 bases, leaving 17 bases between them. Germline CDR1 and CDR2: LGHNT and FRNRAP.

The CDR3 DNA sequence: TGTGCCAGCAGCTTAAGAGGGCCCCATCAGCCCCAGCATTTT. Protein: CASSLRGPHQPQHF. This chain links TRBV7-8 with TRBJ1-5; D is unresolved. Germline assignment: CDR1 SGHVS and CDR2 FQNEAQ. V was clipped by 2 bases and J by 5 bases, with 10 bases between them. This CDR3 contains 14 residues.

The rearrangement links TRBV28 to TRBJ2-3; D is possibly TRBD2 (6 bases). The V end lost 2 bases, the J end lost 4 bases, and 10 bases lay between the germline ends. CDR1 MDHEN and CDR2 SYDVKM come from the germline V gene. The CDR3 is 14 residues long. DNA of the CDR3: TGTGCCAGCAGTTTAGGGGGGAGCGCAGATACGCAGTATTTT. Translation gives CASSLGGSADTQYF.

The chain employs TRBV10-3 and TRBJ2-2; TRBD2 might be the D (7 bases). Trimming stripped 4 bases from V and 3 bases from J, with 15 bases between. The CDR3 contains 16 residues. The germline gives CDR1 ENHRY, CDR2 SYGVKD. The CDR3 region has the DNA TGTGCCATCAGTGGAAAGGGGGAGGGATACACCGGGGAGCTGTTTTTT. It encodes CAISGKGEGYTGELFF.

DNA of the CDR3: TGTGCCAGCAGCGGGGGACAGTTCATGAACACTGAAGCTTTCTTT. Its protein is CASSGGQFMNTEAFF. V usage is TRBV12-1 and J usage is TRBJ1-1; no check of the table's D call, TRBD1, against the DNA was made. TRBV12-1 is classified as a pseudogene. The CDR3 is made up of 15 amino acids.

J is TRBJ2-1 and V is TRBV11-2; D perhaps matches TRBD2 (5 bases). The CDR3 extends over 15 amino acids. Trimming cost V 6 bases and J 0 bases, with 12 bases left between them. Germline CDR1 and CDR2: SGHAT and FQNNGV. The CDR3 nucleotides read TGTGCCAGCAGGATAGCGCGGTTCTCCTACAATGAGCAGTTCTTC. Protein sequence: CASRIARFSYNEQFF.

Regarding this clone: This likely stems from a read error, as it lies one base from a far larger clone. The chain carries TRBV6-6 and TRBJ1-5; 7 bases are a match to TRBD1. This CDR3 has 15 amino acids. Per germline, CDR1 MNHNY and CDR2 SVGAGI (reference sequence). V dropped 7 bases and J dropped 4; count of bases not matched to a gene: 10. The CDR3 here is CASTLCRDSNQPQHF. The CDR3 DNA sequence: TGTGCCAGCACCCTATGCCGGGACAGTAATCAGCCCCAGCATTTT.

This clone was seen only once. The rearrangement links TRBV4-1 to TRBJ2-2, with D perhaps TRBD1 (6 bases). Trimming left V 4 bases short and J 0 bases short, with 9 bases between. CDR1 is MGHRA, CDR2 YSYEKL, per germline. CDR3 length: 15 amino acids. The CDR3 region is CASSRGTTNTGELFF. In DNA form, the CDR3 reads TGCGCCAGCAGCCGAGGGACAACGAACACCGGGGAGCTGTTTTTT.

The chain combines TRBV6-5 with TRBJ2-3, with 7 bases fitting TRBD1. Germline V gene lookup returns CDR1 MNHEY and CDR2 SVGAGI. The CDR3 has 15 amino acids. V trimming: 5 bases; J trimming: 2 bases; junction bases outside the gene matches: 7. CDR3 amino acids: CASSRTGPDTDTQYF. The CDR3 nucleotides read TGTGCCAGCAGTCGGACAGGCCCCGACACAGATACGCAGTATTTT.

The rearrangement links TRBV19 to TRBJ1-5; D unresolved. Trimming took off 9 bases at V and 6 bases at J, with 3 bases between the two ends. CDR1 and CDR2 (germline): LNHDA, SQIVND (reference sequence). The CDR3 sequence is 9 residues long. DNA of the CDR3: TGTGCCAGCGGTCAGCCCCAGCATTTT. Protein product: CASGQPQHF.

The rearrangement uses TRBV4-2 and TRBJ1-2, with 8 bases lining up with TRBD1. The germline gives CDR1 LGHNA, CDR2 YNFKEQ. The CDR3 totals 16 residues. Trimming took 0 bases from V and 5 from J; bases not matched to a gene: 8. CDR3 sequence reads: CASSQDGAGGAYGYTF. The CDR3 DNA follows: TGTGCCAGCAGCCAAGATGGGGCAGGGGGCGCGTATGGCTACACCTTC.

The chain combines TRBV11-2 with TRBJ2-3, with unresolved D. The germline V and J ends were trimmed by 5 bases and 0 bases, with 3 bases remaining between them. Per germline, CDR1 SGHAT and CDR2 FQNNGV. The CDR3 consists of 12 residues. CDR3: CASSASTDTQYF. In DNA form, the CDR3 reads TGTGCCAGCAGCGCGAGCACAGATACGCAGTATTTT.

The V call is TRBV29-1, the J call TRBJ2-5, with D possibly matching TRBD1 (6 bases). CDR1 and CDR2 from the germline V gene are SQVTM and ANQGSEA. CDR3 length: 12 residues. The V and J ends lost 4 bases and 3 bases respectively, with 9 bases between them. CDR3 bases: TGCAGCGTTGCCAGGGGCAAAGAGACCCAGTACTTC. This gives the protein CSVARGKETQYF.